Each of the 20 T cell receptor beta chains below was sequenced from the same sample in a study of blood T cell repertoires in COVID-19. Assay used: immunoSEQ multiplex PCR; TCRdb lists only in-frame clones, some missing. The sample comprises tens of thousands of clones, approximately 78% of which are singletons, and approximately 4% rests with the top ten. The sequencing input was PBMCs or T cells enriched from blood (not recorded which). The receptors were sampled from a woman in her forties with acute COVID-19.

V gene TRBV24-1 combines with J gene TRBJ1-2; D is possibly TRBD1 (6 bases). This CDR3 contains 12 residues. V was cut by 5 bases and J by 8 bases, with 11 bases left in between. Germline CDR1 KGHDR, CDR2 SFDVKD. CDR3 bases: TGTGCCACCAGTGCAGGGGTTGGCGGCTACACCTTC. The encoded protein is CATSAGVGGYTF.

This clone was seen a handful of times. This rearrangement joins TRBV7-8 to TRBJ2-7, with D maybe TRBD1 (6 bases). The CDR3 runs to 13 residues. Trimming removed 6 bases from V and 4 bases from J, with 13 bases in between. CDR1 is SGHVS and CDR2 is FQNEAQ in the germline V gene. The CDR3 spells CASSKRTVYEQYV. DNA for the CDR3: TGTGCCAGCAGTAAGAGGACAGTGTACGAGCAGTACGTC.

J is TRBJ2-1 and V is TRBV19; 10 positions match TRBD2. Germline CDR1 LNHDA, CDR2 SQIVND (reference sequence). V gave up 2 bases and J gave up 7 bases; unmatched junction bases: 8. The CDR3 consists of 16 residues. CDR3 residues: CASSISSGSLGNEQFF. CDR3 in DNA: TGTGCCAGTAGTATATCTAGCGGGAGCCTCGGAAATGAGCAGTTCTTC.

The CDR3 coding sequence is TGTGCCAGCAGCATTAGTAATACGAAGCAGTACGTC. Protein: CASSISNTKQYV. This rearrangement joins TRBV14 to TRBJ2-7; no clear D. In germline, CDR1 is SGHDN, CDR2 FVKESK. There are 12 residues in the CDR3. Trimming took off 5 bases at V and 8 bases at J, with 13 bases between the two ends.

The chain joins TRBV28 to TRBJ1-1; TRBD1 is a possible D gene (5 bases). Germline CDR1 is MDHEN and CDR2 is SYDVKM. Trimming cost V 4 bases and J 0 bases, with 9 bases left between them. The CDR3 sequence is 14 residues long. CDR3 in amino acids: CASSSGHMNTEAFF. CDR3 in DNA: TGTGCCAGCAGTTCTGGACACATGAACACTGAAGCTTTCTTT. The full variable domain, rest sourced from reference TRBV28 and TRBJ1-1, is DVKVTQSSRYLVKRTGEKVFLECVQDMDHENMFWYRQDPGLGLRLIYFSYDVKMKEKGDIPEGYSVSREKKERFSLILESASTNQTSMYLCASSSGHMNTEAFFGQGTRLTVV.

The rearrangement joins TRBV5-1 to TRBJ2-3; 13 bases agree with TRBD2. The CDR3 is made up of 17 amino acids. CDR1 is SGHRS, CDR2 YFSETQ, per germline. Trimming cost V 5 bases and J 4 bases; bases outside gene matches: 10. The CDR3 loop reads CASSQEGLAGTADTQYF. The CDR3 DNA is TGCGCCAGCAGTCAGGAGGGACTAGCGGGAACCGCAGATACGCAGTATTTT.

The chain couples TRBV11-3 to TRBJ2-1; the match to TRBD2 covers 15 bases. CDR1 is SGHNT, CDR2 YENEEA, per germline. CDR3 length equals 15 residues. V lost 4 bases, J lost 8 bases, and 3 bases stayed unmatched. The DNA of the CDR3 is TGTGCCAGCAGCTCAAGGACTAGCGGGAGGGATGAGCAGTTCTTC. Protein: CASSSRTSGRDEQFF.

The genes are TRBV5-5 and TRBJ1-2; TRBD1 might be the D (5 bases). In germline, CDR1 is SGHKS, CDR2 YYEKEE (reference sequence). Trimming stripped 6 bases from V and 2 bases from J, with 14 bases between. This CDR3 has 14 residues. CDR3 coding DNA: TGTGCCAGCACCCCAACCACAGGCAACTATGGCTACACCTTC. Translation: CASTPTTGNYGYTF.

Concerning this clone: A read error may produce the germline difference seen at one junction end. This chain uses TRBV3-1 (or the pseudogene TRBV3-2) with TRBJ2-3, with TRBD2 identical over 8 bases. CDR1 LGHDT and CDR2 YNNKEL come from the germline V gene (reference sequence). The CDR3 runs 14 residues. Written as DNA, the CDR3 is TGTGCCAGCAGTCTAAGGCCCGGGACTAGAGGTTGGAATTTT. Amino acid sequence: CASSLRPGTRGWNF.

This chain uses TRBV14 with TRBJ2-3; 10 bases agree with TRBD1. Germline loops: CDR1 SGHDN, CDR2 FVKESK. Losses at the gene ends were 4 bases for V and 2 bases for J; bases not matched to a gene: 12. The CDR3 sequence is 18 residues long. DNA of the CDR3: TGTGCCAGCAGCCGACTGGGTGTGACAGGGGGCATCACAGATACGCAGTATTTT. Translation: CASSRLGVTGGITDTQYF. Variable domain in full (rest from reference TRBV14 and TRBJ2-3): EAGVTQFPSHSVIEKGQTVTLRCDPISGHDNLYWYRRVMGKEIKFLLHFVKESKQDESGMPNNRFLAERTGGTYSTLKVQPAELEDSGVYFCASSRLGVTGGITDTQYFGPGTRLTVL.

Worth noting for this clone: The sample holds other DNA sequences that translate to the same CDR3. The chain joins TRBV19 to TRBJ1-1; D call uncertain. The CDR3 is made up of 12 amino acids. Germline assignment: CDR1 LNHDA and CDR2 SQIVND (reference sequence). The V and J ends lost 1 base and 6 bases respectively, with 6 bases between them. CDR3: CASSIGGAEAFF. DNA for the CDR3: TGTGCCAGTAGTATAGGCGGGGCTGAAGCTTTCTTT.

The chain employs TRBV6-5 and TRBJ1-2; 8 bases map to TRBD1. Germline values: CDR1 MNHEY, CDR2 SVGAGI. Trimming took 7 bases from V and 4 from J; bases not matched to a gene: 8. The CDR3 length is 14 residues. CDR3 nucleotide sequence: TGTGCCAGCACTTTCGCGGACAGGGCCTATGGCTACACCTTC. Amino acid sequence: CASTFADRAYGYTF.

The chain carries TRBV28 and TRBJ1-6, with no clear D. CDR1 MDHEN and CDR2 SYDVKM come from the germline V gene. This CDR3 has 16 amino acids. Trimming took 2 bases from V and 0 from J, leaving 8 bases between them. The CDR3 nucleotides are TGTGCCAGCAGTTTACACCCGAGCTCCTATAATTCACCCCTCCACTTT. This translates into CASSLHPSSYNSPLHF.

This chain joins TRBV7-2 and TRBJ2-5; TRBD2 might be the D (5 bases). Trimming pared 2 bases from V and 4 bases from J, leaving 17 bases between. CDR1 is SGHTA and CDR2 is FQGNSA in the germline V gene. The CDR3 is made up of 16 amino acids. This CDR3 is CASSLLPPAAGETQYF. The CDR3 DNA is TGTGCCAGCAGCTTACTGCCTCCAGCGGCCGGAGAGACCCAGTACTTC.

This clone was observed a few times. The rearrangement uses TRBV7-9 and TRBJ1-1, with D perhaps matching TRBD1 (6 bases). From germline, CDR1 is SEHNR and CDR2 FQNEAQ (reference sequence). V was pared by 4 bases and J by 3 bases, with 15 bases between. The CDR3 totals 15 residues. CDR3 sequence (DNA): TGTGCCAGCAGCTCAAATCAGGGGCTAGACACTGAAGCTTTCTTT. As protein: CASSSNQGLDTEAFF.

This clone has a single count. The chain has TRBV15 and TRBJ1-4, with 10 bases aligning to TRBD1. Germline loops: CDR1 LNHNV, CDR2 YYDKDF (reference sequence). V gave up 6 bases and J gave up 0 bases; unmatched junction bases: 10. This CDR3 region has 18 residues. The CDR3 sequence is CATRTRDRGWPTNEKLFF. DNA of the CDR3: TGTGCCACCAGGACCCGGGACAGGGGTTGGCCAACTAATGAAAAACTGTTTTTT.

The V and J genes are TRBV27 and TRBJ2-7, with 9 bases identical to TRBD2. Germline CDR1 is MNHEY and CDR2 is SMNVEV (reference sequence). The CDR3 spans 15 residues. Trimming took 0 bases from V and 3 from J; bases not matched to a gene: 3. CDR3 region: CASSLSSGGHYEQYV. In nucleotides, the CDR3 is TGTGCCAGCAGTTTATCAAGCGGGGGGCACTACGAGCAGTACGTC.

The genes are TRBV19 and TRBJ2-2; 8 nucleotides align to TRBD2. The CDR3 runs 17 residues. Germline V gives CDR1 LNHDA, CDR2 SQIVND (reference sequence). The V and J ends lost 7 bases and 0 bases, in that order; junction bases with no gene match: 10. CDR3 sequence reads: CASKGIASGSNTGELFF. CDR3 coding DNA: TGTGCCAGTAAGGGAATCGCTAGCGGGTCGAACACCGGGGAGCTGTTTTTT.

The V call is TRBV28, the J call TRBJ1-3; possible D gene TRBD1, 6 bases. The CDR3 sequence is 16 residues long. V dropped 5 bases and J dropped 0 bases, with 14 bases sitting between them. The germline gives CDR1 MDHEN, CDR2 SYDVKM. CDR3 in amino acids: CASSHRQVSSGNTIYF. The CDR3 nucleotides are TGTGCCAGCAGTCATCGACAGGTCAGCTCTGGAAACACCATATATTTT.

There are a few counts of this clone. This same CDR3 is encoded by further DNA sequences in the sample. The CDR3, as DNA: TGTGCCAGCAGCTTACGGGGGTCTGGGGCCAACGTCCTGACTTTC. Translated, it gives CASSLRGSGANVLTF. The chain joins TRBV7-3 to TRBJ2-6; D possibly corresponds to TRBD2 (6 bases). The CDR3 has 15 residues. With 2 bases removed from V and 1 base from J, the gap between germline ends came to 6 bases. CDR1 is SGHTA and CDR2 is FQGTGA in the germline V gene.